A single sample is the source of the 5 T cell receptor beta chains below, sequenced in a study of graft-versus-host responses after intestinal transplantation. Assay: immunoSEQ multiplex PCR; the TCRdb copy retains only in-frame clones and omits some. Here the sample spans tens of thousands of clones, roughly nine tenths being singletons. Their antigens remain unidentified. Sequences were derived from unstimulated CD4+ T cells sorted from spleen or lymph node cells, sampled before intestinal transplant. The receptors shown here come from a human donor who received an intestinal transplant.

This chain uses TRBV21-1 with TRBJ1-4. TRBV21-1 is tagged as a pseudogene. The CDR3 has 16 residues. The CDR3 loop reads CASSKALGGSYEKLFF. CDR3 nucleotides: TGTGCCAGCAGCAAAGCGCTTGGGGGGTCATACGAAAAACTGTTTTTT.

This clone was found once. The rearrangement joins TRBV28 to TRBJ1-2; 7 nucleotides agree with TRBD1. V lost 3 bases to trimming and J lost 3 bases; unmatched junction nucleotides: 7. This CDR3 contains 15 residues. CDR1 is MDHEN and CDR2 is SYDVKM in the germline V gene. The CDR3 reads CASSFTFGTDYGYTF. The CDR3 nucleotides read TGTGCCAGCAGTTTTACCTTCGGGACAGACTATGGCTACACCTTC.

The chain employs TRBV7-2 and TRBJ1-2; D is possibly TRBD1 (5 bases). Germline V gene data show CDR1 as SGHTA and CDR2 as FQGNSA. The CDR3 is 14 amino acids. The ends were cut back, 1 base at V and 4 bases at J, with 10 bases in the middle. CDR3 DNA sequence: TGTGCCAGCAGCTTAGGGCAGGGCGGCTATGGCTACACCTTC. Translation gives CASSLGQGGYGYTF.

The chain combines TRBV6-6 with TRBJ2-7; 8 bases align to TRBD1. The CDR3 has 15 amino acids. The V and J ends lost 0 bases and 4 bases, in that order; junction bases with no gene match: 5. CDR1 is MNHNY and CDR2 is SVGAGI in the germline V gene (reference sequence). The CDR3 protein is CASSYSRTGKYEQYF. The CDR3 nucleotides are TGTGCCAGCAGTTACTCCCGGACAGGGAAGTACGAGCAGTACTTC.

The chain uses TRBV21-1 and TRBJ1-1; TRBD1 is the table's D call and was not checked against the DNA. TRBV21-1 is recorded as a pseudogene. The length of the CDR3 is 19 residues. CDR3 in DNA: TGTGCCAGCAGCCAGAGTAGGGGGCAGGGGTCCGAACAGACCACTGAAGCTTTCTTT. Translation: CASSQSRGQGSEQTTEAFF.